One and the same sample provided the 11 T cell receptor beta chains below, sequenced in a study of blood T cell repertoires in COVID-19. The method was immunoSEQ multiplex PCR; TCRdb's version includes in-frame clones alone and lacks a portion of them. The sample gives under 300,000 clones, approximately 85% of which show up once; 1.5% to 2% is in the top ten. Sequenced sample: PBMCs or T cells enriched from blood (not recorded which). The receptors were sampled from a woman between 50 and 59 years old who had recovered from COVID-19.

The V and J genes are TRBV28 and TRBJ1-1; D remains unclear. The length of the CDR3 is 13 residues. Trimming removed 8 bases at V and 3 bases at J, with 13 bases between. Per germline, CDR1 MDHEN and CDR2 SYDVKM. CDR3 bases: TGTGCCAGCGGACTCCCGTTCGACACTGAAGCTTTCTTT. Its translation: CASGLPFDTEAFF.

In DNA form, the CDR3 reads TGTGCCAGCAGCTTCCTTGGGACAGGTCTTAATCAGCCCCAGCATTTT. This encodes CASSFLGTGLNQPQHF. This chain joins TRBV5-5 and TRBJ1-5; 8 nucleotides align to TRBD1. The CDR3 is 16 amino acids. Trimming at V came to 2 bases and at J to 4 bases, leaving 8 bases not matched to a gene. Germline CDR1 SGHKS, CDR2 YYEKEE (reference sequence). Complete variable domain (other parts from reference TRBV5-5 and TRBJ1-5): DAGVTQSPTHLIKTRGQQVTLRCSPISGHKSVSWYQQVLGQGPQFIFQYYEKEERGRGNFPDRFSARQFPNYSSELNVNALLLGDSALYLCASSFLGTGLNQPQHFGDGTRLSIL.

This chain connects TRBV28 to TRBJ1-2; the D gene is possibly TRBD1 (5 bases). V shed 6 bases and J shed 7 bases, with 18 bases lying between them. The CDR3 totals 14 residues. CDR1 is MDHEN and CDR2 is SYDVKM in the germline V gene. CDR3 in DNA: TGTGCCAGCAGCTACGGGACGGTCGGGGGTGGCTACACCTTC. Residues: CASSYGTVGGGYTF.

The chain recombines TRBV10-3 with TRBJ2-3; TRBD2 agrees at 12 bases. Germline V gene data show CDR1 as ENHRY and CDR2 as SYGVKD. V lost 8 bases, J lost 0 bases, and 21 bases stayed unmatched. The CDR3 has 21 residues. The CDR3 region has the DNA TGTGCCATCGGGAGGACTAGCGGGATACTTCAGTCGCTTTCTAGCACAGATACGCAGTATTTT. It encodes CAIGRTSGILQSLSSTDTQYF.

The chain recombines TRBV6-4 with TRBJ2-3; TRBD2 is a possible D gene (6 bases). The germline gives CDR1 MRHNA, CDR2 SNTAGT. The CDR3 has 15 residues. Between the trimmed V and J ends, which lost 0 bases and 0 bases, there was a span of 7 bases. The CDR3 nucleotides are TGTGCCAGCAGTGACTCGGCGGGGAGCACAGATACGCAGTATTTT. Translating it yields CASSDSAGSTDTQYF.

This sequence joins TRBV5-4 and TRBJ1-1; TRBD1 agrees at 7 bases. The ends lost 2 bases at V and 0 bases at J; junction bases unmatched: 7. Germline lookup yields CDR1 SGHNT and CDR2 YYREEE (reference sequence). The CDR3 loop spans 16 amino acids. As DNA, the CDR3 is TGTGCCAGCAGCTTTGGGAAAGGGGGCGTGAACACTGAAGCTTTCTTT. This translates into CASSFGKGGVNTEAFF. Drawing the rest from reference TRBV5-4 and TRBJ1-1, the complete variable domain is ETGVTQSPTHLIKTRGQQVTLRCSSQSGHNTVSWYQQALGQGPQFIFQYYREEENGRGNFPPRFSGLQFPNYSSELNVNALELDDSALYLCASSFGKGGVNTEAFFGQGTRLTVV.

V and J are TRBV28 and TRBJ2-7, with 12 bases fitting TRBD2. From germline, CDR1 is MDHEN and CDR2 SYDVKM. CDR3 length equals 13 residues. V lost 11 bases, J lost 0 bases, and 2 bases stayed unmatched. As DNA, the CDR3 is TGTGCCCTGGGACTAGCGGGCTCCTACGAGCAGTACTTC. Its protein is CALGLAGSYEQYF.

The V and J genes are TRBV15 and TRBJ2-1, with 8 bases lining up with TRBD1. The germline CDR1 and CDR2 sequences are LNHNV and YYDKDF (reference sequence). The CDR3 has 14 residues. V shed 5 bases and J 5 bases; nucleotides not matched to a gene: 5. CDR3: CATSVGTGHNEQFF. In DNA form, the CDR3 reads TGTGCCACCAGCGTCGGGACAGGCCACAATGAGCAGTTCTTC.

The CDR3 nucleotides are TGTGCCAGCAGCTTAGCGGGAGTAAGTAATGAGCAGTTCTTC. This gives the protein CASSLAGVSNEQFF. The rearrangement links TRBV11-2 to TRBJ2-1; a weak D match, TRBD2 (6 bases). CDR3 size: 14 residues. The germline V and J ends were trimmed by 1 base and 7 bases, with 11 bases remaining between them. Germline CDR1 is SGHAT and CDR2 is FQNNGV.

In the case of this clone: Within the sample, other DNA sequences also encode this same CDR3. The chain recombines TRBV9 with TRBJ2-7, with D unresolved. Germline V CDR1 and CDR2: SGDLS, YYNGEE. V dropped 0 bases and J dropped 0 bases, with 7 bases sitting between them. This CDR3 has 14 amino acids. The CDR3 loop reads CASSVDSSSYEQYF. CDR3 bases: TGTGCCAGCAGCGTAGATAGCAGCTCCTACGAGCAGTACTTC.

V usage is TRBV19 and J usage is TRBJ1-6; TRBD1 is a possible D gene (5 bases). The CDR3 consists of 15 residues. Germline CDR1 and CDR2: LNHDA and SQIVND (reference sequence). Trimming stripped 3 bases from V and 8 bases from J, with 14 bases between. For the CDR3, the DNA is TGTGCCAGTAGTATGGTTGCGGGGACGGATTCACCCCTCCACTTT. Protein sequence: CASSMVAGTDSPLHF. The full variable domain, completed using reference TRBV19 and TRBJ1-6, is DGGITQSPKYLFRKEGQNVTLSCEQNLNHDAMYWYRQDPGQGLRLIYYSQIVNDFQKGDIAEGYSVSREKKESFPLTVTSAQKNPTAFYLCASSMVAGTDSPLHFGNGTRLTVT.